This TCR beta chain is drawn from a study of T-cell memory formation after mild COVID-19. TCRdb called the 5' RACE reads again in MiXCR, with one record for every CDR3 protein. Of 44,000 or so distinct CDR3 sequences in the sample, 7.5% to 10% are singletons; the top ten hold approximately 12%. CDR1 is SQVTM and CDR2 is ANQGSEA in the germline V gene. V shed 2 bases, J shed 7 bases, and the junction held 8 bases outside the gene matches. This CDR3 is built from 15 residues. This clonotype has more than one count but fewer than ten. The sample was PBMCs or a T cell subset sorted from them (not recorded which). The gene calls are TRBV29-1 and TRBJ2-1; 10 positions agree with TRBD1. This TCR was recovered from an adult woman who had mild COVID-19 (a few samples of this study predate the infection). Cell type and time point are not known. Here the CDR3 DNA reads TGCAGCGTTGAACCGCTCGACAGGGGGCTAAATGAGCAGTTCTTC. Protein: CSVEPLDRGLNEQFF.